One and the same sample provided the 10 T cell receptor beta chains below, sequenced in a study of CD8+CD57+ T cells in acquired aplastic anemia. For CDR3 and TCR beta VDJ profiling, genomic DNA was the template used. TCRdb used MiXCR to reprocess the reads, holding one entry per CDR3 protein. The profile shows approximately 150,000 distinct CDR3 sequences, about half of them singletons. The patients chosen for sequencing had shown expansion of CD8+CD57+ cells (detected by flow cytometry). The sequenced sample consisted of sorted CD4+, CD8+, or CD8+CD57+ T cells (not recorded which) from PBMCs. The receptor source for this set is a human donor with aplastic anemia.

In its sample, this clonotype was seen a few times. The chain is built from TRBV4-1 and TRBJ2-1; D may match TRBD1 or TRBD2 (6 bases each). Trimming removed 4 bases from V and 2 bases from J, with 12 bases in between. Germline loops: CDR1 MGHRA, CDR2 YSYEKL. The CDR3 consists of 15 residues. This chain's CDR3 is CASSRWGATYNEQFF. DNA of the CDR3: TGCGCCAGCAGCCGCTGGGGGGCCACCTACAATGAGCAGTTCTTC.

This clonotype appeared a few times. This clone may be a read error of a much larger clone one base away. The gene calls are TRBV7-9 and TRBJ1-2, with D maybe TRBD1 (6 bases). This CDR3 comprises 13 residues. The V gene lost 5 bases and the J gene lost 2 bases, with 9 bases spanning the gap. CDR1 SEHNR and CDR2 FQNEAQ come from the germline V gene (reference sequence). CDR3 in DNA: TGTGCCAGCAGCCCAGGGGTAAACTATGGCTACACCTTC. It encodes CASSPGVNYGYTF. The whole variable domain, filled in from reference TRBV7-9 and TRBJ1-2, reads DTGVSQNPRHKITKRGQNVTFRCDPISEHNRLYWYRQTLGQGPEFLTYFQNEAQLEKSRLLSDRFSAERPKGSFSTLEIQRTEQGDSAMYLCASSPGVNYGYTFGSGTRLTVV.

To note about this clonotype: This likely comes from a read error, as the CDR3 has no conserved phenylalanine or tryptophan at its end. V gene TRBV4-1 combines with J gene TRBJ1-1, with D possibly matching TRBD1 (6 bases). The ends were cut back, 6 bases at V and 1 base at J, with 21 bases in the middle. The CDR3 runs to 17 residues. The germline gives CDR1 MGHRA, CDR2 YSYEKL. CDR3 loop: CASRQGRAGRTNTEAFL. DNA of the CDR3: TGCGCCAGCAGACAGGGCCGGGCGGGGAGAACGAACACTGAAGCTTTCCTT.

This chain uses TRBV12-3 or TRBV12-4 with TRBJ2-1, with 12 bases fitting TRBD2. The CDR3 is 16 amino acids. V lost 5 bases to trimming and J lost 4 bases; unmatched junction nucleotides: 6. CDR3 coding DNA: TGTGCCAGCAGTCCGACTAGCGGGAGAGGGTACAATGAGCAGTTCTTC. This gives the protein CASSPTSGRGYNEQFF.

V is TRBV12-3 or TRBV12-4 and J is TRBJ1-2; 8 bases align to TRBD1. With V trimmed by 5 bases and J by 4 bases, 12 bases remained unmatched. The CDR3 is made up of 16 amino acids. The CDR3 here is CASSPTNRDRTYGYTF. The CDR3 nucleotides read TGTGCCAGCAGTCCCACGAACCGGGACAGGACCTATGGCTACACCTTC.

V gene TRBV24-1 combines with J gene TRBJ2-5, with D maybe TRBD1 (6 bases). Germline CDR1 and CDR2: KGHDR and SFDVKD. The CDR3 spans 15 residues. Trimming pared 4 bases from V and 2 bases from J, leaving 13 bases between. The CDR3 loop is CATSDSGTPQETQYF. The CDR3 DNA is TGTGCCACCAGTGACTCCGGGACACCTCAAGAGACCCAGTACTTC.

This clonotype was counted many times. CDR3 in amino acids: CSATGLAGKETQYF. CDR3 in DNA: TGCAGTGCGACGGGACTAGCGGGGAAAGAGACCCAGTACTTC. This rearrangement joins TRBV20-1 to TRBJ2-5, with 13 nucleotides matching TRBD2. CDR1 is DFQATT, CDR2 SNEGSKA, per germline (reference sequence). CDR3 length equals 14 residues. The V gene end was trimmed by 6 bases and the J gene end by 3 bases; junction bases not matched to a gene: 4.

A single count supports this clonotype. The rearrangement links TRBV7-9 to TRBJ1-1; D unclear. The CDR3 runs 11 residues. V was pared by 1 base and J by 13 bases, with 10 bases between. Germline-derived CDR1 and CDR2 are SEHNR and FQNEAQ (reference sequence). This chain's CDR3 is CASSLGHLGFF. The CDR3 DNA follows: TGTGCCAGCAGCTTAGGACACCTGGGTTTCTTT.

This clonotype was seen at least ten times. The genes are TRBV7-2 and TRBJ1-2, with TRBD1 as a possible D gene (6 bases). Germline CDR1 reads SGHTA; CDR2 reads FQGNSA. This CDR3 comprises 13 residues. V shed 5 bases and J shed 5 bases, with 12 bases lying between them. CDR3 region: CASSRAGAYGYTF. The CDR3, as DNA: TGTGCCAGCAGCAGAGCAGGGGCGTATGGCTACACCTTC.

At least ten counts were recorded for this clonotype. The chain is built from TRBV29-1 and TRBJ1-1; D not certain. CDR1 and CDR2 from the germline V gene are SQVTM and ANQGSEA. V dropped 7 bases and J dropped 6 bases, with 18 bases sitting between them. This CDR3 spans 13 amino acids. The CDR3 is CSARASDLAEAFF. DNA for the CDR3: TGCAGCGCCCGGGCTTCCGATTTAGCTGAAGCTTTCTTT.